Below, 20 T cell receptor beta chains from the same sample are listed, as sequenced in a study of blood T cell repertoires in COVID-19. This table comes from immunoSEQ multiplex PCR, and its TCRdb copy is limited to in-frame clones, with some not included. The sample includes under 500,000 clones, 70% to 90% of them seen just once. Sequenced material: PBMCs or T cells enriched from blood (not recorded which). These receptors were taken from a woman aged 18-29 years with acute COVID-19.

J is TRBJ2-6 and V is TRBV30; D might be TRBD2 (6 bases). With 5 bases removed from V and 4 bases from J, the gap between germline ends came to 15 bases. The germline CDR1 and CDR2 sequences are GTSNPN and SVGIG (reference sequence). There are 15 residues in the CDR3. The CDR3 is CAWGPGGTGANVLTF. DNA of the CDR3: TGTGCCTGGGGACCCGGGGGAACCGGGGCCAACGTCCTGACTTTC.

The gene calls are TRBV7-6 and TRBJ2-7; TRBD1 aligns across 9 bases. The germline gives CDR1 SGHVS, CDR2 FNYEAQ. V lost 2 bases to trimming and J lost 7 bases; unmatched junction nucleotides: 12. The CDR3 spans 16 residues. DNA for the CDR3: TGTGCCAGCAGCTTAAAGGGAGTGGGGACAGGGTGGGAGCAGTACTTC. It specifies CASSLKGVGTGWEQYF.

The rearrangement links TRBV10-3 to TRBJ2-7; 8 positions match TRBD1. V lost 10 bases and J lost 0; bases outside the gene matches: 8. Germline V gene sequence: CDR1 ENHRY, CDR2 SYGVKD. This CDR3 comprises 14 residues. CDR3 in DNA: TGTGCCACCAAGGACAGGGCGGGCTCCTACGAGCAGTACTTC. It encodes CATKDRAGSYEQYF.

The chain joins TRBV20-1 to TRBJ2-7; tentatively, D is TRBD2 (5 bases). This CDR3 has 14 amino acids. V was shortened by 3 bases and J by 0 bases, with 12 bases between the two germline ends. Germline-derived CDR1 and CDR2 are DFQATT and SNEGSKA (reference sequence). The CDR3 loop is CSASIGTSSYEQYF. The CDR3 nucleotides read TGCAGTGCTAGTATAGGAACTAGCTCCTACGAGCAGTACTTC.

This clone was found many times. The chain is built from TRBV3-1 (or the pseudogene TRBV3-2) and TRBJ1-5; D possibly corresponds to TRBD1 (5 bases). This CDR3 is 15 amino acids long. V lost 1 base and J lost 4, with 11 bases in between. CDR1 is LGHDT, CDR2 YNNKEL, per germline (reference sequence). CDR3 DNA sequence: TGTGCCAGCAGCCAAGCGGGGACTCTGAATCAGCCCCAGCATTTT. The encoded protein is CASSQAGTLNQPQHF.

The rearrangement joins TRBV7-3 to TRBJ1-2; perhaps TRBD1 as D (5 bases). CDR1 and CDR2 (germline): SGHTA, FQGTGA. This CDR3 comprises 13 residues. V lost 4 bases to trimming and J lost 7 bases, with 13 bases between them. This chain's CDR3 is CASSYPGFGGYTF. CDR3 in DNA: TGTGCCAGCAGCTACCCAGGGTTTGGTGGCTACACCTTC.

The gene calls are TRBV6-1 and TRBJ2-1; D might be TRBD1 (5 bases). This CDR3 region has 16 residues. Trimming cost V 0 bases and J 8 bases, with 17 bases left between them. The germline V gene encodes CDR1 MNHNS and CDR2 SASEGT. The CDR3 region has the DNA TGTGCCAGCAGTGAAGCGCTCAGGGTTTTACAGGATGAGCAGTTCTTC. Amino acid sequence: CASSEALRVLQDEQFF.

The rearrangement joins TRBV6-5 to TRBJ1-1; D unresolved. CDR1 and CDR2 from the germline V gene are MNHEY and SVGAGI. Between the trimmed V and J ends, which lost 5 bases and 0 bases, there was a span of 10 bases. The CDR3 runs 14 residues. CDR3 DNA sequence: TGTGCCAGCAGTCGTACAGCTATGAACACTGAAGCTTTCTTT. Protein product: CASSRTAMNTEAFF.

The chain joins TRBV7-9 to TRBJ1-2, with D unclear. Trimming pared 5 bases from V and 3 bases from J, leaving 16 bases between. The CDR3 consists of 15 residues. Germline assignment: CDR1 SEHNR and CDR2 FQNEAQ (reference sequence). The DNA of the CDR3 is TGTGCCAGCAGCGTGGGCCCAGCCGCCGACTATGGCTACACCTTC. Its protein is CASSVGPAADYGYTF. Full variable domain (rest looked up from reference TRBV7-9 and TRBJ1-2): DTGVSQNPRHKITKRGQNVTFRCDPISEHNRLYWYRQTLGQGPEFLTYFQNEAQLEKSRLLSDRFSAERPKGSFSTLEIQRTEQGDSAMYLCASSVGPAADYGYTFGSGTRLTVV.

The V and J genes are TRBV4-1 and TRBJ1-5, with D perhaps TRBD1 (6 bases). CDR3 size: 16 residues. Trimming stripped 3 bases from V and 2 bases from J, with 14 bases between. The germline CDR1 and CDR2 sequences are MGHRA and YSYEKL. The CDR3 spells CASSQAGGSGNQPQHF. The CDR3 bases are TGCGCCAGCAGCCAGGCGGGGGGCTCTGGCAATCAGCCCCAGCATTTT.

V and J are TRBV7-9 and TRBJ2-7; TRBD2 agrees at 10 bases. There are 17 residues in the CDR3. Trimming took 5 bases from V and 0 from J; bases not matched to a gene: 10. Germline V lookup: CDR1 SEHNR, CDR2 FQNEAQ (reference sequence). Written as DNA, the CDR3 is TGTGCCAGCAGCCCACGGGAGGGACTAGCGAACTCCTACGAGCAGTACTTC. Translating it yields CASSPREGLANSYEQYF.

The rearrangement uses TRBV7-2 and TRBJ2-5, with TRBD2 matching over 14 bases. Germline V gene sequence: CDR1 SGHTA, CDR2 FQGNSA. This CDR3 contains 18 residues. The junction had 8 bases not matched to a gene; V was cut back by 1 base and J by 4 bases. The CDR3 region is CASSLGTSGRRLGETQYF. The DNA of the CDR3 is TGTGCCAGCAGCTTAGGGACTAGCGGGAGGAGGTTAGGAGAGACCCAGTACTTC.

V is TRBV15 and J is TRBJ2-1; D is unclear. This CDR3 contains 13 residues. CDR1 LNHNV and CDR2 YYDKDF come from the germline V gene (reference sequence). Deletions cut 3 bases from V and 8 bases from J, with 11 bases between. CDR3 residues: CATSSTELYEQFF. The CDR3 DNA follows: TGTGCCACCAGCAGTACGGAGTTATATGAGCAGTTCTTC.

This clone was counted between two and nine times. The rearrangement joins TRBV6-5 to TRBJ1-3, with D possibly being TRBD1 (6 bases). V shed 7 bases and J shed 3 bases, with 13 bases lying between them. The germline CDR1 and CDR2 sequences are MNHEY and SVGAGI. The CDR3 runs to 14 residues. In nucleotides, the CDR3 is TGTGCCAGCAAGATGGGGGCGGATGGAAACACCATATATTTT. Its protein product is CASKMGADGNTIYF.

This clone was seen only once. The chain combines TRBV27 with TRBJ2-1; 8 bases map to TRBD1. CDR1 and CDR2 from the germline V gene are MNHEY and SMNVEV (reference sequence). Trimming removed 3 bases from V and 4 bases from J; junction bases left unmatched: 5. The CDR3 extends over 15 amino acids. The CDR3: CASSLGTGGYNEQFF. The CDR3 DNA is TGTGCCAGCAGTTTGGGAACAGGGGGGTACAATGAGCAGTTCTTC.

This chain connects TRBV7-6 to TRBJ1-4; D might be TRBD1 (6 bases). Germline lookup yields CDR1 SGHVS and CDR2 FNYEAQ. The CDR3 contains 13 residues. V was trimmed by 9 bases and J by 7 bases, leaving 15 bases between them. The CDR3 loop is CASRRGGGEKLFF. The CDR3, as DNA: TGTGCCAGTCGGAGGGGGGGTGGTGAAAAACTGTTTTTT.

The chain carries TRBV3-1 (or the pseudogene TRBV3-2) and TRBJ1-4, with TRBD1 matching over 10 bases. The CDR3 has 15 residues. J gave up 8 bases and V 4 bases, and 7 bases lay outside the gene matches. The V gene's germline CDR1 is LGHDT and CDR2 YNNKEL (reference sequence). CDR3 nucleotides: TGTGCCAGCAGCCCCCGGACAGGGGGGGTAGAAAAACTGTTTTTT. Protein product: CASSPRTGGVEKLFF.

A remark on this clone: The sample carries other DNA sequences with the same CDR3. The rearrangement uses TRBV19 and TRBJ2-1; possibly TRBD2 for D (5 bases). The CDR3 length is 12 residues. The V gene lost 6 bases and the J gene lost 2 bases, with 5 bases spanning the gap. Germline V gene sequence: CDR1 LNHDA, CDR2 SQIVND (reference sequence). In DNA, the CDR3 is TGTGCCAGTAGCGGGGCCTACAATGAGCAGTTCTTC. Amino acids: CASSGAYNEQFF. The full variable domain, rest sourced from reference TRBV19 and TRBJ2-1, is DGGITQSPKYLFRKEGQNVTLSCEQNLNHDAMYWYRQDPGQGLRLIYYSQIVNDFQKGDIAEGYSVSREKKESFPLTVTSAQKNPTAFYLCASSGAYNEQFFGPGTRLTVL.

This clone has a handful of counts. The chain has TRBV3-1 (or the pseudogene TRBV3-2) and TRBJ2-3, with D maybe TRBD1 (5 bases). The V end was cut by 0 bases, the J end by 3 bases, with 10 bases between. The CDR3 totals 15 residues. Germline CDR1 and CDR2: LGHDT and YNNKEL (reference sequence). The DNA of the CDR3 is TGTGCCAGCAGCCAAGATCCTGGACATACAGATACGCAGTATTTT. It translates to CASSQDPGHTDTQYF.

The genes are TRBV16 and TRBJ1-5; the D is unclear. V dropped 2 bases and J dropped 9 bases, with 14 bases sitting between them. Germline values: CDR1 KGHSY, CDR2 FQNENV. The CDR3 runs to 14 residues. CDR3 DNA sequence: TGTGCCAGCAGCCAACCCCCCCGCGGGAGGCCCCAGCATTTT. Its protein product is CASSQPPRGRPQHF.